The rows below give T cell receptor beta chains drawn from one sample of a study of blood T cell repertoires in COVID-19. The data were produced by immunoSEQ multiplex PCR, yet TCRdb's version contains in-frame clones alone and is incomplete. The table lists more than 200,000 clones, 75% to 85% of them singletons. Material: PBMCs or T cells enriched from blood (not recorded which). The origin of the receptors is a young man with acute COVID-19. CDR3s include the opening cysteine and the closing phenylalanine or tryptophan. Each record gives: V gene, J gene, D gene, CDR3 DNA, CDR3 protein. The D gene is left open where the match is weak.

v_gene: TRBV7-9
j_gene: TRBJ2-7
d_gene: .
CDR3nt: TGTGCCAGCAGCTTCGGACAGTCCTACGAGCAGTACTTC
CDR3aa: CASSFGQSYEQYF

v_gene: TRBV5-5
j_gene: TRBJ2-7
d_gene: .
CDR3nt: TGTGCCAGCAGCTTGCTCACGGGGACCTACGAGCAGTACTTC
CDR3aa: CASSLLTGTYEQYF

v_gene: TRBV6-2/TRBV6-3
j_gene: TRBJ1-2
d_gene: .
CDR3nt: TGTGCCAGCAGTTACACCCCCCAAAGAGGGTATACCTTC
CDR3aa: CASSYTPQRGYTF

v_gene: TRBV6-4
j_gene: TRBJ2-3
d_gene: TRBD2
CDR3nt: TGTGCCAGCAGTGAGGGAGCGGGGGCAGATACGCAGTATTTT
CDR3aa: CASSEGAGADTQYF

v_gene: TRBV7-9
j_gene: TRBJ2-3
d_gene: .
CDR3nt: TGTGCCAGCAGCTTAGAAGGGCGGGGTACAGATACGCAGTATTTT
CDR3aa: CASSLEGRGTDTQYF

v_gene: TRBV14
j_gene: TRBJ2-1
d_gene: .
CDR3nt: TGTGCCAGCAGCCATCTCGGCGAGGGGCAGTTCTTC
CDR3aa: CASSHLGEGQFF

v_gene: TRBV18
j_gene: TRBJ1-1
d_gene: .
CDR3nt: TGTGCCAGCTCACCACTTGGGGGCGACACTGAAGCTTTCTTT
CDR3aa: CASSPLGGDTEAFF

v_gene: TRBV6-5
j_gene: TRBJ1-4
d_gene: .
CDR3nt: TGTGCCAGCAGACCCCGAGGGAATGAAAAACTGTTTTTT
CDR3aa: CASRPRGNEKLFF

v_gene: TRBV3-1/TRBV3-2
j_gene: TRBJ2-7
d_gene: .
CDR3nt: TGTGCCAGCAGCCAAGTTCTTCAACAGGTAGTCGCGCAGTACTTC
CDR3aa: CASSQVLQQVVAQYF

v_gene: TRBV11-2
j_gene: TRBJ2-5
d_gene: TRBD1
CDR3nt: TGTGCCAGCAGCTCTCGGACAGGGGGGCGAGAGACCCAGTACTTC
CDR3aa: CASSSRTGGRETQYF

v_gene: TRBV5-1
j_gene: TRBJ1-1
d_gene: TRBD1
CDR3nt: TGCGCCAGCAGCGGGAGCCAGGGGGTGGATACTGAAGCTTTCTTT
CDR3aa: CASSGSQGVDTEAFF